Listed here is a single TCR beta chain. Using eight separate reactions per sample, the authors generated cDNA. Each CDR3 protein gets one entry in TCRdb, which reprocessed the 5' RACE reads and gives no DNA. The sample data list about 350,000 distinct CDR3 sequences. With no T cell sorting beforehand, total RNA was isolated from whole blood. The germline CDR1 and CDR2 sequences are SNHLY and FYNNEI. This CDR3 is 14 amino acids long. The source of the sample is a study of monozygotic twins with inflammatory bowel disease. The chain joins TRBV2 to TRBJ2-3. The sequenced sample consisted of blood. This receptor was identified in a human donor with ulcerative colitis or Crohn's disease, or a healthy co-twin of an affected twin (not recorded which). The CDR3 sequence: CASSVGLGWDTQYF.